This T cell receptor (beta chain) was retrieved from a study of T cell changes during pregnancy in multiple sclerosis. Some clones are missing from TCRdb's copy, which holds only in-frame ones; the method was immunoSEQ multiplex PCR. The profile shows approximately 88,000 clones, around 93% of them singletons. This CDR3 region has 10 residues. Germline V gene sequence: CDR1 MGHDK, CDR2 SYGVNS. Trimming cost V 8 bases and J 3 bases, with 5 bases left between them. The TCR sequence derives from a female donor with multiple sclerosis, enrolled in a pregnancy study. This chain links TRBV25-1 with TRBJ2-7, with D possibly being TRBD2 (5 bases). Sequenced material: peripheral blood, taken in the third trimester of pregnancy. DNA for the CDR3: TGTGCCAGCGGAGGCTACGAGCAGTACTTC. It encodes CASGGYEQYF.